This TCR beta chain is drawn from a study of cytomegalovirus exposure and HLA in healthy donors. The PCR ran on 60 Vbeta and 13 Jbeta primers. Assay: immunoSEQ multiplex PCR; the TCRdb copy retains only in-frame clones and omits some. This sample carries 120,000 or so clones, about 8% of them seen once, and the ten largest clones take 6%. General study findings and limits: A missense DCLRE1C variant was associated with V- and J-gene trimming of TCR beta chains in a later analysis, and an independent cohort replicated the association. Among CMV-associated TCR beta chains, most appeared HLA-restricted in a later analysis. A previous analysis found most TCR beta V segments productive roughly 87% or roughly 30% of the time.

The CDR3 has 16 amino acids. A remark on this clone: Its antigen remains unknown.

The rearrangement uses TRBV12-1 and TRBJ1-4. TRBV12-1 is listed as a pseudogene. The sequence derives from a woman in her thirties or forties in good health and CMV-seropositive. The sample was PBMCs. In nucleotides, the CDR3 is TGTGCCAGCGGCCTGTGGAGGGAGGCAACTAATGAAAAACTGTTTTTT. Its translation is CASGLWREATNEKLFF.